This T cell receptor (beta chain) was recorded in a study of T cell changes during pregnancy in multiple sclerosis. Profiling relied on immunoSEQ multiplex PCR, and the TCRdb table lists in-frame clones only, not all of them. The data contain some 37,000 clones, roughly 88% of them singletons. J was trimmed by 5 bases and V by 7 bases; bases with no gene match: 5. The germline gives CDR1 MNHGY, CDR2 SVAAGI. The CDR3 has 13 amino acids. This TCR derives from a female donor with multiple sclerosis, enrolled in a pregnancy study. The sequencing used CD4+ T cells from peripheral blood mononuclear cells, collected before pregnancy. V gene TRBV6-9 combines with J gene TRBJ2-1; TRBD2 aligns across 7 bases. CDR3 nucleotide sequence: TGTGCCAGCATGCGGGAGTCCCACAATGAGCAGTTCTTC. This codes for CASMRESHNEQFF.